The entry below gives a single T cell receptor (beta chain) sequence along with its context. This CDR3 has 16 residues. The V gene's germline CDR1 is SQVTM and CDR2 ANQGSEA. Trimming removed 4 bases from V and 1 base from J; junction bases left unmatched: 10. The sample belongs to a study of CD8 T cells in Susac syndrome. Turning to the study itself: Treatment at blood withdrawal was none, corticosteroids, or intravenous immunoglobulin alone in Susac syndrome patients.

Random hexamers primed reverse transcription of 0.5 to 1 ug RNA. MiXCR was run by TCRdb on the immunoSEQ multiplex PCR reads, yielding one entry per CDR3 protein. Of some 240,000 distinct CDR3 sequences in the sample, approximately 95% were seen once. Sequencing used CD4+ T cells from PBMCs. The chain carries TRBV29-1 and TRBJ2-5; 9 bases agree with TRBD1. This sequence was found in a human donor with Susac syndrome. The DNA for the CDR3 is TGCAGCGTTGTTGGGACAGGGAAGATCGTCCAAGAGACCCAGTACTTC. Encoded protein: CSVVGTGKIVQETQYF.